Presented here are 7 T cell receptor beta chains from one specimen sequenced in a study of tumor-infiltrating lymphocytes in primary liver carcinoma. The investigators made TCR beta cDNA from approximately 500 ng total RNA, using a constant-region primer. Slightly modified ARM-PCR served as the procedure for the TCR beta libraries. These libraries came from three rounds of nested multiplex PCR. Rounds one and two of PCR, each of roughly 11 cycles, were primed with TRBV1-TRBV30 forward primers and a C-beta reverse primer. TCRdb re-derived calls from the multiplex PCR reads in MiXCR, one entry per CDR3 protein. Of 300,000 to 400,000 distinct CDR3 sequences listed, 65% were seen once; the top ten hold 9% to 10%. The study extracted blood RNA from unsorted whole blood and also extracted germline DNA. Sequencing was carried out using peripheral blood. Receptor source: a man aged 35 to 55 with primary liver carcinoma and hepatitis B virus infection.

This chain uses TRBV15 with TRBJ2-5; TRBD1 might be the D (6 bases). The length of the CDR3 is 17 residues. V was trimmed by 3 bases and J by 1 base, leaving 18 bases between them. CDR1 LNHNV and CDR2 YYDKDF come from the germline V gene (reference sequence). The CDR3 DNA is TGTGCCACCAGCAGGGAACGGACAGAAAGACGCCAAGAGACCCAGTACTTC. It translates to CATSRERTERRQETQYF.

The chain is built from TRBV5-1 and TRBJ2-3; 9 nucleotides agree with TRBD2. This CDR3 is 16 amino acids long. The trim removed 0 bases at V and 4 bases at J, leaving 6 bases unmatched. Germline loops: CDR1 SGHRS, CDR2 YFSETQ. CDR3 loop: CASSLAAAGGADTQYF. CDR3 bases: TGCGCCAGCAGCTTGGCCGCAGCGGGGGGCGCAGATACGCAGTATTTT.

Details on this clonotype: One end of the junction fails to match germline, which may point to a read error. The chain links TRBV29-1 to TRBJ2-5; 9 bases fit TRBD2. In germline, CDR1 is SQVTM, CDR2 ANQGSEA. The CDR3 is 15 amino acids. The CDR3 region has the DNA TGCGGCGTTGGTGGGACTAGCAGGAGTAGGGAGACCCAGTACTTC. Protein sequence: CGVGGTSRSRETQYF.

Note on this clonotype: A much larger clone differs by one base, so this may be a read error. The chain combines TRBV12-3 or TRBV12-4 with TRBJ1-5; D is unclear. The CDR3 runs to 14 residues. V was trimmed by 8 bases and J by 3 bases, leaving 14 bases between them. This CDR3 reads CASDRIDDNQPQHF. The CDR3 DNA reads as TGTGCCAGCGACCGGATCGACGACAATCAGCCCCAGCATTTT.

A note on this clonotype: This sequence may be a read error, since a much larger clone differs from it by one base. The chain combines TRBV10-2 with TRBJ2-1; D might be TRBD2 (5 bases). The CDR3 is made up of 13 amino acids. Germline CDR1 WSHSY, CDR2 SAAADI. CDR3 sequence: CATSPGTYNEQSF. The DNA for the CDR3 is TGCGCCACTTCCCCGGGAACTTACAATGAGCAGTCCTTC.

A remark on this clonotype: This clone may be a read error of a much larger clone one base away. The chain carries TRBV12-3 or TRBV12-4 and TRBJ1-2; 7 bases are shared with TRBD1. This CDR3 region has 15 residues. With 9 bases clipped from V and 1 base from J, the junction kept 11 bases outside the gene matches. CDR3 nucleotide sequence: TGTGCCAGGAGAAAAACCGGGACAGATAACTATGGCTACACCTTC. It is translated as CARRKTGTDNYGYTF.

This clonotype was detected ten times or more. The chain links TRBV29-1 to TRBJ2-5, with D hard to call. V lost 4 bases and J 5 bases, leaving 8 bases between the germline ends. The CDR3 sequence is 11 residues long. CDR1 is SQVTM and CDR2 is ANQGSEA in the germline V gene. CDR3 loop: CSVGLRETQYF. As DNA, the CDR3 is TGCAGCGTTGGATTGCGGGAGACCCAGTACTTC.